These 24 T cell receptor beta chains share one sample of origin, sequenced in a study of shared clonotypes between healthy human individuals. Generated by immunoSEQ multiplex PCR, the TCRdb table keeps only in-frame clones and is missing some. Here the sample spans 950,000 to 1,300,000 clones, about 80% being singletons. The sequencing sample was made of memory CD4+ T cells sorted from blood. Indicated subset: CD45RA-negative fraction. These receptors were taken from a young man in good health.

This chain joins TRBV7-3 and TRBJ2-2, with D uncertain. This CDR3 contains 13 residues. V dropped 4 bases and J dropped 5 bases, with 8 bases sitting between them. The germline CDR1 and CDR2 sequences are SGHTA and FQGTGA. This CDR3 is CASSSQTTGELFF. The CDR3 bases are TGTGCCAGCAGCTCACAAACAACCGGGGAGCTGTTTTTT.

The gene calls are TRBV5-1 and TRBJ1-1; TRBD1 is a possible D gene (5 bases). The CDR3 has 15 amino acids. V was cut by 4 bases and J by 3 bases, with 16 bases left in between. Germline CDR1 is SGHRS and CDR2 is YFSETQ. The CDR3, as DNA: TGCGCCAGCAGCCCGGGGCACAGCTTCTACACTGAAGCTTTCTTT. Amino acids: CASSPGHSFYTEAFF. Complete variable domain (other parts from reference TRBV5-1 and TRBJ1-1): KAGVTQTPRYLIKTRGQQVTLSCSPISGHRSVSWYQQTPGQGLQFLFEYFSETQRNKGNFPGRFSGRQFSNSRSEMNVSTLELGDSALYLCASSPGHSFYTEAFFGQGTRLTVV.

The sample holds one count of this clone. The chain employs TRBV11-2 and TRBJ1-1, with D perhaps TRBD1 (5 bases). Trimming took off 0 bases at V and 6 bases at J, with 14 bases between the two ends. The germline V gene has CDR1 SGHAT and CDR2 FQNNGV. This CDR3 comprises 15 residues. Here the CDR3 DNA reads TGTGCCAGCAGCTTAGAGGGGGGGGTATCGGCTGAAGCTTTCTTT. It codes for CASSLEGGVSAEAFF.

As concerns this clone: A much larger clone lies a single base off, so this may be a read error. Distinct nucleotide sequences in the sample also encode this CDR3. J is TRBJ2-3 and V is TRBV7-9; TRBD2 is a possible D gene (6 bases). The V and J ends lost 5 bases and 4 bases respectively, with 7 bases between them. The CDR3 has 12 residues. Germline CDR1 reads SEHNR; CDR2 reads FQNEAQ (reference sequence). The CDR3 here is CASSPGADTQYF. The CDR3 DNA reads TGTGCCAGCAGCCCGGGGGCAGATACGCAGTATTTT.

The V gene is TRBV6-6, the J gene TRBJ2-5; D is unresolved. The germline V gene encodes CDR1 MNHNY and CDR2 SVGAGI (reference sequence). V lost 3 bases, J lost 5 bases, and 16 bases lay in between. The CDR3 sequence is 15 residues long. CDR3 region: CASSYDAWGRETQYF. The DNA for the CDR3 is TGTGCCAGCAGTTATGATGCTTGGGGTAGGGAGACCCAGTACTTC.

This chain links TRBV18 with TRBJ1-3; D uncertain. The CDR3 length is 15 residues. CDR1 KGHSH and CDR2 LQKENI come from the germline V gene. V dropped 3 bases and J dropped 7 bases, with 16 bases sitting between them. The DNA of the CDR3 is TGTGCCAGCTCACCGAAGGTTCTAGAAGGGAACACCATATATTTT. Translation: CASSPKVLEGNTIYF.

The gene calls are TRBV9 and TRBJ2-2; D perhaps matches TRBD2 (6 bases). The CDR3 extends over 15 amino acids. Germline assignment: CDR1 SGDLS and CDR2 YYNGEE. The V and J ends lost 0 bases and 5 bases respectively, with 11 bases between them. CDR3 loop: CASSVGRVGTGELFF. Written as DNA, the CDR3 is TGTGCCAGCAGCGTAGGGAGGGTAGGGACCGGGGAGCTGTTTTTT. Drawing the rest from reference TRBV9 and TRBJ2-2, the complete variable domain is DSGVTQTPKHLITATGQRVTLRCSPRSGDLSVYWYQQSLDQGLQFLIQYYNGEERAKGNILERFSAQQFPDLHSELNLSSLELGDSALYFCASSVGRVGTGELFFGEGSRLTVL.

The V call is TRBV6-1, the J call TRBJ1-4; D might be TRBD1 (5 bases). V gave up 4 bases and J gave up 8 bases, with 14 bases separating them. The CDR3 contains 14 residues. Germline values: CDR1 MNHNS, CDR2 SASEGT. As DNA, the CDR3 is TGTGCCAGCAGTGCCAGGGAAGGGTGGGAAAAACTGTTTTTT. This translates into CASSAREGWEKLFF.

The chain uses TRBV5-1 and TRBJ1-4; D may be TRBD1 (6 bases). This CDR3 comprises 14 residues. Germline-derived CDR1 and CDR2 are SGHRS and YFSETQ. V lost 4 bases and J lost 7, with 14 bases in between. The CDR3 sequence is CASSRRGEREKLFF. In DNA, the CDR3 is TGCGCCAGCAGCCGGAGGGGGGAGCGTGAAAAACTGTTTTTT.

The genes are TRBV6-1 and TRBJ2-3; perhaps TRBD2 as D (7 bases). Germline values: CDR1 MNHNS, CDR2 SASEGT. With 8 bases removed from V and 4 bases from J, the gap between germline ends came to 19 bases. This CDR3 is built from 15 residues. This chain's CDR3 is CASSPGGGPADTQYF. CDR3 sequence (DNA): TGTGCCAGCTCCCCTGGGGGGGGGCCCGCAGATACGCAGTATTTT.

The chain couples TRBV6-5 to TRBJ1-2; D is unresolved. CDR1 is MNHEY and CDR2 is SVGAGI in the germline V gene. The V and J ends lost 6 bases and 8 bases respectively, with 19 bases between them. This CDR3 has 14 residues. The CDR3 nucleotides read TGTGCCAGCAGCTCGGATGCCTCCCCAACGGGCTACACCTTC. It encodes CASSSDASPTGYTF.

The CDR3 coding sequence is TGTGCCAGCAGTCAGGGGGCGCGAACTGAAGCTTTCTTT. Residues: CASSQGARTEAFF. The chain uses TRBV6-5 and TRBJ1-1, with 8 bases aligning to TRBD1. Looked up from germline, CDR1 is MNHEY and CDR2 is SVGAGI. V lost 5 bases to trimming and J lost 5 bases; unmatched junction nucleotides: 4. This CDR3 is built from 13 residues.

The rearrangement joins TRBV6-6 to TRBJ2-7; 10 nucleotides match TRBD2. Germline V lookup: CDR1 MNHNY, CDR2 SVGAGI (reference sequence). The CDR3 has 14 amino acids. J gave up 3 bases and V 5 bases, and 4 bases lay outside the gene matches. The CDR3 DNA reads TGTGCCAGCAGTGCCCCTAGCGGGGGCTACGAGCAGTACTTC. This encodes CASSAPSGGYEQYF.

There are many counts of this clone. This rearrangement joins TRBV30 to TRBJ1-3; D not resolved. Germline V lookup: CDR1 GTSNPN, CDR2 SVGIG (reference sequence). This CDR3 contains 12 residues. DNA of the CDR3: TGTGGTTGGACCCGCTCTGGAAACACCATATATTTT. It yields the protein CGWTRSGNTIYF.

This clone came up a few times. V usage is TRBV28 and J usage is TRBJ1-2; 7 nucleotides match TRBD1. V shed 5 bases and J 4 bases; nucleotides not matched to a gene: 10. This CDR3 contains 15 residues. The germline V gene has CDR1 MDHEN and CDR2 SYDVKM. The CDR3, as DNA: TGTGCCAGCAGTAGGACAGGATTCACCCCCTATGGCTACACCTTC. It specifies CASSRTGFTPYGYTF.

The chain links TRBV28 to TRBJ2-7, with TRBD2 as a possible D gene (6 bases). The CDR3 length is 12 residues. Trimming cost V 7 bases and J 6 bases, with 13 bases left between them. Germline loops: CDR1 MDHEN, CDR2 SYDVKM. The CDR3 coding sequence is TGTGCCAGCACCCGGAGGGATTCCGAGCAGTACTTC. This gives the protein CASTRRDSEQYF.

The chain carries TRBV25-1 and TRBJ1-1; 9 nucleotides align to TRBD1. The CDR3 covers 16 residues. The germline CDR1 and CDR2 sequences are MGHDK and SYGVNS. Trimming took 2 bases from V and 2 from J; bases not matched to a gene: 6. The CDR3 DNA reads TGTGCCAGCAGTGAAGGGGGGACAGGGCTAAACACTGAAGCTTTCTTT. It specifies CASSEGGTGLNTEAFF.

This clone was picked up many times. This chain uses TRBV7-3 with TRBJ1-5; TRBD1 agrees at 7 bases. Germline trimming cut 5 bases from V and 5 bases from J; bases unmatched to any gene: 9. This CDR3 has 15 residues. Per the germline V gene, CDR1 is SGHTA and CDR2 is FQGTGA. CDR3 nucleotide sequence: TGTGCCAGCAGCCCGCTGACAGGGAGCCATCAGCCCCAGCATTTT. It encodes CASSPLTGSHQPQHF.

The chain has TRBV27 and TRBJ1-4, with TRBD1 as a possible D gene (5 bases). This CDR3 is 14 amino acids long. The germline gives CDR1 MNHEY, CDR2 SMNVEV (reference sequence). V lost 6 bases to trimming and J lost 3 bases, with 11 bases between them. CDR3 loop: CASSQRGSNEKLFF. CDR3 nucleotide sequence: TGTGCCAGCAGCCAGAGGGGTTCTAATGAAAAACTGTTTTTT.

The chain couples TRBV5-8 to TRBJ1-3; D call uncertain. The V gene lost 4 bases and the J gene lost 4 bases, with 12 bases spanning the gap. From germline, CDR1 is SGHTS and CDR2 YDEGEE. This CDR3 has 14 amino acids. DNA for the CDR3: TGTGCCAGCAGCGACCCGACTGGGGGAAACACCATATATTTT. This codes for CASSDPTGGNTIYF.

Note on this clone: At the DNA level, this CDR3 is encoded by other sequences in the same sample as well. This chain connects TRBV5-1 to TRBJ2-3; no clear D. V dropped 0 bases and J dropped 0 bases, with 8 bases sitting between them. CDR3 length equals 15 residues. The germline V gene encodes CDR1 SGHRS and CDR2 YFSETQ. This CDR3 reads CASSLGGKSTDTQYF. DNA of the CDR3: TGCGCCAGCAGCTTGGGTGGGAAGAGCACAGATACGCAGTATTTT.

About this clone: Being one base from a much bigger clone, this may be a read error. This rearrangement joins TRBV7-8 to TRBJ1-5; no clear D. Trimming took off 5 bases at V and 2 bases at J, with 7 bases between the two ends. CDR3 length equals 13 residues. Germline CDR1 and CDR2: SGHVS and FQNEAQ. The DNA of the CDR3 is TGTGCCAGCAGCGTCCGGGGCAATCAGCCCCAGCATTTT. Protein sequence: CASSVRGNQPQHF.

The V gene is TRBV6-5, the J gene TRBJ2-1, with a tentative D call TRBD1 (6 bases). V was pared by 7 bases and J by 1 base, with 11 bases between. CDR1 is MNHEY, CDR2 SVGAGI, per germline. The CDR3 has 14 amino acids. CDR3 loop: CASKDSLSYNEQFF. In nucleotides, the CDR3 is TGTGCCAGCAAGGACAGCCTTTCCTACAATGAGCAGTTCTTC.

The V and J genes are TRBV11-2 and TRBJ2-1; the D gene is possibly TRBD2 (5 bases). V was shortened by 5 bases and J by 0 bases, with 20 bases between the two germline ends. Germline CDR1 is SGHAT and CDR2 is FQNNGV. The CDR3 has 18 amino acids. Written as DNA, the CDR3 is TGTGCCAGCAGCCCCGCGGTTGGAGGATTTTCCTCCTACAATGAGCAGTTCTTC. This codes for CASSPAVGGFSSYNEQFF.